This T cell receptor beta chain was identified in a study of blood T cells in healthy people across ages. Overall study findings and caveats: Conclusively comparing naive with antigen-experienced cells was impossible with unsorted PBMCs. Higher diversity, along with more naive CD4+ cells, distinguished long-lived donors from aged donors.

A remark on this clonotype: Its cognate antigen is unknown.

Then a second PCR, running about 7 to 11 cycles, was carried out with a sample-barcoded 5' primer and a J-beta primer mix. Each cDNA molecule received a tag from a template-switch adaptor that had 12 random nucleotides. Each CDR3 protein is one row after TCRdb ran MiXCR on the 5' RACE reads. This table has some 750,000 distinct CDR3 sequences, 22% appearing once. Unmatched junction bases numbered 4, after V lost 5 bases and J lost 8 bases. This CDR3 is built from 12 residues. Germline V gene lookup returns CDR1 SEHNR and CDR2 FQNEAQ (reference sequence). This chain uses TRBV7-9 with TRBJ2-7; 9 bases agree with TRBD1. Specimen: blood. The receptor's source is a man in his sixties or seventies in good health. CDR3 residues: CASSPTGGKQYF. The CDR3 DNA reads TGTGCCAGCAGCCCCACAGGGGGCAAGCAGTACTTC. Based on the CDR3 plus reference TRBV7-9 and TRBJ2-7, the full variable domain is DTGVSQNPRHKITKRGQNVTFRCDPISEHNRLYWYRQTLGQGPEFLTYFQNEAQLEKSRLLSDRFSAERPKGSFSTLEIQRTEQGDSAMYLCASSPTGGKQYFGPGTRLTVT.